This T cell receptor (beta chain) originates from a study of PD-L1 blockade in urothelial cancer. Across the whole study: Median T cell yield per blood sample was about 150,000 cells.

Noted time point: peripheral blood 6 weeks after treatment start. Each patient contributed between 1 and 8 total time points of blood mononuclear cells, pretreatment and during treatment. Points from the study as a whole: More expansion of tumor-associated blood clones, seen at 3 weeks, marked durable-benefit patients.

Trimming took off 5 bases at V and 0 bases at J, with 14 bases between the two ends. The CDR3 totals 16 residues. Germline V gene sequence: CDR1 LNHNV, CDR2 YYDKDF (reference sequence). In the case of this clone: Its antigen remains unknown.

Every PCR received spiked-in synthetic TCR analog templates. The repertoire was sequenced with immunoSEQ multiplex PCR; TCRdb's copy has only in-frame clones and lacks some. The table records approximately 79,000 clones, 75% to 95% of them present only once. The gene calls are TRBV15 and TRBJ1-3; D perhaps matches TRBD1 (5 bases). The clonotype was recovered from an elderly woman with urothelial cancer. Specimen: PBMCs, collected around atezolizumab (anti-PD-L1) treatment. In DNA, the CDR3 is TGTGCCACCAGCGGGGGGGGTATGAACTCTGGAAACACCATATATTTT. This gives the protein CATSGGGMNSGNTIYF. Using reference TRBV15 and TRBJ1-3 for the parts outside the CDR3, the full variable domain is DAMVIQNPRYQVTQFGKPVTLSCSQTLNHNVMYWYQQKSSQAPKLLFHYYDKDFNNEADTPDNFQSRRPNTSFCFLDIRSPGLGDTAMYLCATSGGGMNSGNTIYFGEGSWLTVV.